Detailed here is one T cell receptor beta chain. Its cognate antigen is unknown. This record belongs to a study of shared clonotypes between healthy human individuals. The assay was immunoSEQ multiplex PCR, and TCRdb's table has in-frame clones only and misses some. Here the sample spans hundreds of thousands of clones, approximately 79% being singletons. General observations from the study: Sampling was confined to blood; repertoires within tissues likely differ. In a few donors, around 5% of naive CD4 clonotypes appeared in common. Rarefaction demonstrated incomplete sorted-subset sequencing despite large depth. Clonotypes which were not shared had lower generation probabilities than clonotypes that all four donors shared.

The CDR3 sequence is 14 residues long. V shed 5 bases and J 0 bases; nucleotides not matched to a gene: 4. In germline, CDR1 is SGHDT, CDR2 YYEEEE. This TCR derives from a woman in her twenties or thirties in good health. The sequencing input was memory CD4+ T cells sorted from blood. Subset specified: CD45RA-negative fraction. V gene TRBV5-6 combines with J gene TRBJ2-7; 8 bases are a match to TRBD1. Here the CDR3 DNA reads TGTGCCAGCAGAAAGACAGGGGCCTCCTACGAGCAGTACTTC. This sequence encodes CASRKTGASYEQYF.